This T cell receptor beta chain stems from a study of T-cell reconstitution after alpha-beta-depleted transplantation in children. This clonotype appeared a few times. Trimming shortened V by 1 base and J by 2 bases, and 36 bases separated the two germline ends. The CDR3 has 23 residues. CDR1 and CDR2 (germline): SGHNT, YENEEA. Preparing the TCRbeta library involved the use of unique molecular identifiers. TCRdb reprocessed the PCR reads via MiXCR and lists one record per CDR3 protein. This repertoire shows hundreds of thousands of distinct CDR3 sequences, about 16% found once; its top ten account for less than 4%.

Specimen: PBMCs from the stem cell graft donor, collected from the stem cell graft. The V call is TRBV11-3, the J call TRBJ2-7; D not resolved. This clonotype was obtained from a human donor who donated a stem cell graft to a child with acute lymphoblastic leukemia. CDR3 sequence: CASSLVGHSSLQGANRSTYEQYF. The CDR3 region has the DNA TGTGCCAGCAGCTTAGTTGGGCATTCGTCACTCCAAGGCGCGAACCGCTCCACCTACGAGCAGTACTTC.